These 28 T cell receptor beta chains originate from one sample sequenced in a study of T cells in Graves' hyperthyroidism and ophthalmopathy (dated by TCRdb to between 2018 and 2020). Libraries were prepared through multiplex PCR. The listed sequencing device is Illumina HiSeq 2000. The TCR beta CDR3 regions were amplified from RNA transcripts. For the first round of RT-PCR on the TCR CDR3, the HTBI primer set was used together with the Qiagen OneStep RT-PCR kit. In TCRdb, the public reads were trimmed at Q25 with fastp and aligned with MiXCR, with productive beta chains retained. One record per CDR3 amino acid sequence lists the most common genes and DNA. Counted in this sample were 490,000 or so distinct CDR3 sequences; about 16% of them appeared once. The top ten clonotypes cover less than 30% of the sample. The sequenced sample was blood. These receptors were obtained from a woman under 40 with Graves' ophthalmopathy.

The chain recombines TRBV7-2 with TRBJ2-1; a possible D gene is TRBD2 (6 bases). V was pared by 4 bases and J by 7 bases, with 20 bases between. There are 16 residues in the CDR3. The germline V gene has CDR1 SGHTA and CDR2 FQGNSA. The CDR3 sequence: CASSSDWRRGRNEQFF. In DNA form, the CDR3 reads TGTGCCAGCAGCTCGGACTGGAGGCGGGGACGAAATGAGCAGTTCTTC.

This clonotype was seen ten or more times. J is TRBJ1-5 and V is TRBV20-1, with D perhaps matching TRBD1 (5 bases). Germline values: CDR1 DFQATT, CDR2 SNEGSKA (reference sequence). The V and J ends lost 2 bases and 3 bases respectively, with 14 bases between them. The CDR3 has 15 amino acids. CDR3 in DNA: TGCAGTGCTAGAACCGGGACGATTGACAATCAGCCCCAGCATTTT. This codes for CSARTGTIDNQPQHF.

The rearrangement joins TRBV12-5 to TRBJ2-2, with D unclear. The CDR3 length is 15 residues. Germline CDR1 LGHNT, CDR2 FRNRAP. Trimming left V 6 bases short and J 6 bases short, with 17 bases between. The CDR3 protein is CASGQDPGAAGELFF. The CDR3 DNA follows: TGTGCTAGTGGCCAAGACCCTGGTGCGGCCGGGGAGCTGTTTTTT.

This clonotype was seen at least ten times. The chain couples TRBV11-2 to TRBJ2-3; 10 bases agree with TRBD2. V was clipped by 4 bases and J by 5 bases; unmatched bases: 6. Germline V gene lookup returns CDR1 SGHAT and CDR2 FQNNGV. CDR3 size: 15 residues. CDR3 in DNA: TGTGCCAGCAGCTACCTAGCGGGAGCGGGAGATACGCAGTATTTT. Protein: CASSYLAGAGDTQYF.

This clonotype has just a few counts. It may be a read error: a sequence one base away is much more abundant. The chain links TRBV7-3 to TRBJ2-1; no definite D call. V lost 8 bases, J lost 5 bases, and 4 bases lay in between. The CDR3 spans 10 residues. Looked up from germline, CDR1 is SGHTA and CDR2 is FQGTGA. The CDR3 loop reads CASQDNEQFF. CDR3 coding DNA: TGTGCCAGCCAGGACAATGAGCAGTTCTTC.

This clonotype was seen many times. The V and J genes are TRBV18 and TRBJ1-1; D is ambiguous. Germline loops: CDR1 KGHSH, CDR2 LQKENI. The CDR3 is 13 residues long. Trimming removed 2 bases at V and 5 bases at J, with 9 bases between. DNA of the CDR3: TGTGCCAGCTCACCAGAAGGTGATACTGAAGCTTTCTTT. This translates into CASSPEGDTEAFF.

This clonotype came up many times. The chain couples TRBV7-2 to TRBJ2-3; D is possibly TRBD2 (5 bases). This CDR3 region has 14 residues. With 5 bases removed from V and 3 bases from J, the gap between germline ends came to 12 bases. Germline-derived CDR1 and CDR2 are SGHTA and FQGNSA. CDR3: CASSPNGVTDTQYF. In DNA form, the CDR3 reads TGTGCCAGCAGCCCAAACGGGGTAACAGATACGCAGTATTTT.

This clonotype was observed a handful of times. The V gene is TRBV20-1, the J gene TRBJ2-7, with 9 positions matching TRBD2. This CDR3 has 13 residues. The ends lost 1 base at V and 4 bases at J; junction bases unmatched: 2. Germline CDR1 and CDR2: DFQATT and SNEGSKA (reference sequence). The CDR3 spells CSARGTSVYEQYF. The CDR3 DNA reads TGCAGTGCTAGAGGGACTAGCGTGTACGAGCAGTACTTC.

This clonotype was counted only a few times. The chain couples TRBV9 to TRBJ2-3; the D gene is possibly TRBD2 (6 bases). Deletions cut 4 bases from V and 4 bases from J, with 19 bases between. Germline CDR1 reads SGDLS; CDR2 reads YYNGEE. This CDR3 spans 16 amino acids. CDR3 region: CASSIFSGSLSDTQYF. The CDR3 nucleotides read TGTGCCAGCAGCATTTTTAGCGGATCCCTCTCAGATACGCAGTATTTT.

In its sample, this clonotype was seen many times. The chain combines TRBV30 with TRBJ2-1; 7 positions match TRBD1. This CDR3 has 14 amino acids. Germline lookup yields CDR1 GTSNPN and CDR2 SVGIG (reference sequence). The V and J ends lost 3 bases and 7 bases, in that order; junction bases with no gene match: 9. The CDR3 reads CAWSQGETINEQFF. For the CDR3, the DNA is TGTGCCTGGAGCCAGGGGGAAACAATAAATGAGCAGTTCTTC.

The chain is built from TRBV6-1 and TRBJ2-7; tentatively, D is TRBD1 or TRBD2 (6 bases each). Deletions cut 6 bases from V and 2 bases from J, with 20 bases between. CDR1 MNHNS and CDR2 SASEGT come from the germline V gene. This CDR3 has 16 amino acids. CDR3 nucleotides: TGTGCCAGCAGCCCCGCCGGGGGCAGGTTAGCCTACGAGCAGTACTTC. Translating it yields CASSPAGGRLAYEQYF.

With regard to this clonotype: A much larger clonotype is one base distant, so this may be a read error. This chain connects TRBV29-1 to TRBJ2-1; D call uncertain. Germline-derived CDR1 and CDR2 are SQVTM and ANQGSEA. The CDR3 has 17 amino acids. Trimming left V 1 base short and J 7 bases short, with 23 bases between. CDR3 bases: TGCAGCGTTGAAGCCAATCGGGTCTCTTGGCGGAGAAATGAGCAGTTCTTC. This codes for CSVEANRVSWRRNEQFF.

The CDR3 is CASSQDGLRNSPLHF. The CDR3 DNA reads TGCGCCAGCAGCCAAGATGGTCTTAGGAATTCACCCCTCCACTTT. The chain joins TRBV4-1 to TRBJ1-6; D is ambiguous. Trimming pared 0 bases from V and 7 bases from J, leaving 10 bases between. The germline V gene has CDR1 MGHRA and CDR2 YSYEKL. There are 15 residues in the CDR3.

Comments on this clonotype: The final CDR3 position lacks the conserved phenylalanine or tryptophan, pointing to a likely read error. The chain is built from TRBV18 and TRBJ1-1, with D tentatively TRBD1 (5 bases). The CDR3 is made up of 12 amino acids. Trimming stripped 6 bases from V and 7 bases from J, with 12 bases between. Germline values: CDR1 KGHSH, CDR2 LQKENI. CDR3 coding DNA: TGTGCCAGCTCCATCCTCGGGGGTGAAGCTTTCCTT. Protein sequence: CASSILGGEAFL.

The sample holds many counts of this clonotype. The V call is TRBV18, the J call TRBJ1-4; D gene unclear. Between the trimmed V and J ends, which lost 1 base and 6 bases, there was a span of 9 bases. Per the germline V gene, CDR1 is KGHSH and CDR2 is LQKENI. The CDR3 is made up of 14 amino acids. The CDR3 here is CASSPRGTDEKLFF. The CDR3, as DNA: TGTGCCAGCTCACCACGGGGTACGGATGAAAAACTGTTTTTT.

V and J are TRBV6-1 and TRBJ1-5; 7 positions match TRBD1. Losses at the gene ends were 7 bases for V and 4 bases for J; bases not matched to a gene: 7. CDR1 is MNHNS and CDR2 is SASEGT in the germline V gene. CDR3 length equals 14 residues. The CDR3 here is CASKWTGGNQPQHF. CDR3 bases: TGTGCCAGCAAGTGGACAGGAGGAAATCAGCCCCAGCATTTT.

The chain combines TRBV28 with TRBJ1-6, with unresolved D. Germline-derived CDR1 and CDR2 are MDHEN and SYDVKM. V lost 8 bases, J lost 3 bases, and 5 bases lay in between. This CDR3 is built from 12 residues. CDR3: CASGYYNSPLHF. The CDR3 DNA follows: TGTGCCAGCGGCTACTATAATTCACCCCTCCACTTT.

This clonotype was recorded at least ten times. This chain uses TRBV28 with TRBJ2-3; a possible D gene is TRBD2 (5 bases). Per the germline V gene, CDR1 is MDHEN and CDR2 is SYDVKM. This CDR3 spans 12 amino acids. Trimming removed 7 bases from V and 3 bases from J, with 8 bases in between. As DNA, the CDR3 is TGTGCCAGCACCCGGGGTACAGATACGCAGTATTTT. Protein sequence: CASTRGTDTQYF.

The chain recombines TRBV10-3 with TRBJ2-3; 7 bases are shared with TRBD1. CDR1 and CDR2 from the germline V gene are ENHRY and SYGVKD. V lost 7 bases and J lost 0; bases outside the gene matches: 7. This CDR3 contains 15 residues. CDR3: CAIKGGLLSTDTQYF. The CDR3 region has the DNA TGTGCCATCAAAGGGGGCCTCCTCAGCACAGATACGCAGTATTTT.

This rearrangement joins TRBV7-3 to TRBJ2-1; tentative D call: TRBD1 (7 bases). Per germline, CDR1 SGHTA and CDR2 FQGTGA. This CDR3 has 14 residues. V was trimmed by 5 bases and J by 9 bases, leaving 17 bases between them. In DNA form, the CDR3 reads TGTGCCAGCAGCCCAACGACAGGGCGGGGTGAGCAGTTCTTC. Its translation is CASSPTTGRGEQFF.

CDR3 nucleotides: TGCAGTGCTGGGACGGAGGGCGTTCAGTACTTC. Amino acid sequence: CSAGTEGVQYF. V is TRBV20-1 and J is TRBJ2-4; D might be TRBD2 (6 bases). Per germline, CDR1 DFQATT and CDR2 SNEGSKA (reference sequence). The V and J ends lost 5 bases and 11 bases respectively, with 13 bases between them. The CDR3 is 11 residues long.

The J gene is TRBJ2-2, the V gene TRBV7-2; 7 positions match TRBD1. The CDR3 totals 14 residues. Germline V gene sequence: CDR1 SGHTA, CDR2 FQGNSA. V shed 0 bases and J 6 bases; nucleotides not matched to a gene: 1. The CDR3 loop reads CASSLAQGAGELFF. CDR3 coding DNA: TGTGCCAGCAGCTTAGCCCAGGGGGCCGGGGAGCTGTTTTTT.

The table lists this clonotype with many counts. The genes are TRBV5-8 and TRBJ2-2; unclear D gene. The CDR3 contains 12 residues. Germline CDR1 reads SGHTS; CDR2 reads YDEGEE. The germline V and J ends were trimmed by 4 bases and 8 bases, with 9 bases remaining between them. The DNA of the CDR3 is TGTGCCAGCAGCCTGTTTGCGGGGGAGCTGTTTTTT. Encoded protein: CASSLFAGELFF.

This clonotype was detected ten times or more. V gene TRBV2 combines with J gene TRBJ2-2, with D tentatively TRBD2 (6 bases). The CDR3 totals 17 residues. The V and J ends lost 7 bases and 2 bases respectively, with 20 bases between them. The germline CDR1 and CDR2 sequences are SNHLY and FYNNEI. The CDR3 region is CASTPPGGLDNTGELFF. For the CDR3, the DNA is TGTGCCAGCACCCCGCCCGGGGGACTCGACAACACCGGGGAGCTGTTTTTT. Looking up the rest from reference TRBV2 and TRBJ2-2 gives the full variable domain: EPEVTQTPSHQVTQMGQEVILRCVPISNHLYFYWYRQILGQKVEFLVSFYNNEISEKSEIFDDQFSVERPDGSNFTLKIRSTKLEDSAMYFCASTPPGGLDNTGELFFGEGSRLTVL.

About this clonotype itself: The final CDR3 position lacks the conserved phenylalanine or tryptophan, pointing to a likely read error. The DNA is left out, because the CDR3 cannot be placed on it with certainty; the CDR3 is given as TCRdb lists it. The CDR3 sequence: CSALSSQETQYFGP. The V call is TRBV20-1, the J call TRBJ2-3; the table calls TRBD2, which could not be checked here. The CDR3 is 14 amino acids long, termini counted. From germline, CDR1 is DFQATT and CDR2 SNEGSKA (reference sequence).

This clonotype was counted ten times or more. The V gene is TRBV2, the J gene TRBJ2-7; 10 positions match TRBD2. CDR3 length equals 16 residues. The V gene's germline CDR1 is SNHLY and CDR2 FYNNEI. V dropped 5 bases and J dropped 4; count of bases not matched to a gene: 11. The chain's CDR3 is CASSFLMASGRYEQYF. DNA for the CDR3: TGTGCCAGCAGTTTCTTAATGGCTAGCGGGAGATACGAGCAGTACTTC. Filled out from reference TRBV2 and TRBJ2-7, the complete variable domain reads EPEVTQTPSHQVTQMGQEVILRCVPISNHLYFYWYRQILGQKVEFLVSFYNNEISEKSEIFDDQFSVERPDGSNFTLKIRSTKLEDSAMYFCASSFLMASGRYEQYFGPGTRLTVT.

This clonotype has only a few counts. The genes are TRBV9 and TRBJ2-3; 7 bases line up with TRBD1. The CDR3 totals 18 residues. The trim removed 0 bases at V and 0 bases at J, leaving 10 bases unmatched. In germline, CDR1 is SGDLS, CDR2 YYNGEE. Here the CDR3 reads CASSVDPGTETSTDTQYF. The CDR3 DNA sequence: TGTGCCAGCAGCGTAGACCCCGGGACAGAAACTAGCACAGATACGCAGTATTTT.

This chain uses TRBV27 with TRBJ2-7; TRBD2 might be the D (6 bases). Trimming stripped 3 bases from V and 1 base from J, with 25 bases between. The CDR3 extends over 19 amino acids. In germline, CDR1 is MNHEY, CDR2 SMNVEV (reference sequence). This CDR3 is CASSFAGRMGELKSYEQYF. CDR3 sequence (DNA): TGTGCCAGCAGTTTTGCGGGGAGGATGGGCGAGCTGAAGTCCTACGAGCAGTACTTC.